This T cell receptor (beta chain) emerged from a study of blood T cell repertoires in COVID-19. The table came from immunoSEQ multiplex PCR; TCRdb's copy has only in-frame clones and leaves some out. The sample includes some 99,000 clones, roughly 82% of them seen just once. This CDR3 region has 14 residues. CDR1 and CDR2 from the germline V gene are SGHDN and FVKESK. V gave up 1 base and J gave up 3 bases, with 7 bases separating them. This clone was counted a single time. The receptor's source is a woman older than 75 with active or convalescent COVID-19. The sample comprised peripheral blood. V and J are TRBV14 and TRBJ1-3, with a tentative D call TRBD1 (5 bases). CDR3 in DNA: TGTGCCAGCAGCCAAGGGCAGGGTGGAAACACCATATATTTT. Amino acid sequence: CASSQGQGGNTIYF.